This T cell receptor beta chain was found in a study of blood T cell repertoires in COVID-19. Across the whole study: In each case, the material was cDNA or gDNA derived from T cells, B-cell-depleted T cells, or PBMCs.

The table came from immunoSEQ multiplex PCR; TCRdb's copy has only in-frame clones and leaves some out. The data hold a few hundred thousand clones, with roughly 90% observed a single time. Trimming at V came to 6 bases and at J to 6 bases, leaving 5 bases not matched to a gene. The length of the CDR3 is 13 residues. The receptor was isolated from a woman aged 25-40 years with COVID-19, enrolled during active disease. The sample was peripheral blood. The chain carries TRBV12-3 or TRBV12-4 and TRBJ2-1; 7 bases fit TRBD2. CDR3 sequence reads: CASSPSGTNEQFF. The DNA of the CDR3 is TGTGCCAGCAGCCCGAGCGGGACCAATGAGCAGTTCTTC.